What follows are 9 T cell receptor beta chains derived from one specimen sequenced in a study of regulatory T cells in long-lasting Graves disease. The authors built TCR beta libraries using iRepertoire HTBI primers and Arm-PCR of CDR3 regions. One entry per CDR3 protein results from TCRdb running MiXCR on the multiplex PCR reads. The table includes 400,000 to 550,000 distinct CDR3 sequences, 15% to 20% detected once. Indicated time point: newly diagnosed GD, antithyroid drugs for less than 3 months. Following extraction of RNA from PBMCs, that RNA was used to make the TCR library. This sample was also put to use in a study of T cells in Graves' hyperthyroidism and ophthalmopathy.

The starting material was peripheral blood mononuclear cells (PBMCs), obtained at new diagnosis, from a patient treated with antithyroid drugs. The receptors shown here come from a woman aged 18-29 years with Graves disease.

This chain's CDR3 is CASRMGGSNQPQHF. CDR3 coding DNA: TGTGCCAGTAGAATGGGAGGGAGCAATCAGCCCCAGCATTTT. This chain links TRBV19 with TRBJ1-5; the D is unclear. CDR3 length: 14 amino acids. Trimming took 6 bases from V and 1 from J, leaving 10 bases between them. In germline, CDR1 is LNHDA, CDR2 SQIVND (reference sequence).

This clonotype was observed a handful of times. The genes are TRBV19 and TRBJ2-3; TRBD1 agrees at 11 bases. The CDR3 has 16 amino acids. The V gene's germline CDR1 is LNHDA and CDR2 SQIVND (reference sequence). V shed 3 bases and J 5 bases; nucleotides not matched to a gene: 7. CDR3 nucleotide sequence: TGTGCCAGTAGTATCCGGGGACAGGGGGGAGAAGATACGCAGTATTTT. This encodes CASSIRGQGGEDTQYF.

The chain couples TRBV15 to TRBJ1-5; no definite D call. Germline CDR1 and CDR2: LNHNV and YYDKDF (reference sequence). V lost 4 bases and J 7 bases, leaving 14 bases between the germline ends. The CDR3 spans 14 residues. The CDR3 sequence: CATSKDLLGQPQHF. CDR3 nucleotide sequence: TGTGCCACCAGCAAGGACCTACTAGGCCAGCCCCAGCATTTT.

This clonotype was detected ten times or more. The V and J genes are TRBV28 and TRBJ1-2; perhaps TRBD1 as D (6 bases). This CDR3 region has 15 residues. Germline loops: CDR1 MDHEN, CDR2 SYDVKM. With 5 bases removed from V and 4 bases from J, the gap between germline ends came to 17 bases. Here the CDR3 reads CASSIIVRTAYGYTF. The CDR3 DNA reads as TGTGCCAGCAGTATTATAGTGAGGACAGCCTATGGCTACACCTTC.

This clonotype has a handful of counts. This chain uses TRBV5-6 with TRBJ2-1; D is ambiguous. V was trimmed by 4 bases and J by 2 bases, leaving 25 bases between them. Germline CDR1 and CDR2: SGHDT and YYEEEE. This CDR3 comprises 19 residues. CDR3 protein: CASSTSRTPSLSAYNEQFF. The CDR3 nucleotides read TGTGCCAGCAGCACCTCCAGGACCCCCTCCTTAAGCGCCTACAATGAGCAGTTCTTC.

The table lists this clonotype with many counts. The chain couples TRBV7-2 to TRBJ2-7; 8 nucleotides agree with TRBD2. Trimming removed 5 bases from V and 6 bases from J; junction bases left unmatched: 9. Per germline, CDR1 SGHTA and CDR2 FQGNSA. This CDR3 contains 14 residues. The CDR3 spells CASSHGLAGSEQYF. For the CDR3, the DNA is TGTGCCAGCAGCCACGGGCTAGCGGGTAGCGAGCAGTACTTC.

The genes are TRBV12-5 and TRBJ2-6; D tentatively reads TRBD1 or TRBD2 (6 bases each). V was trimmed by 6 bases and J by 6 bases, leaving 12 bases between them. Germline V gene data show CDR1 as LGHNT and CDR2 as FRNRAP. This CDR3 region has 14 residues. The CDR3, as DNA: TGTGCTAGTGGACGCGGGACACAGGCCAACGTCCTGACTTTC. This translates into CASGRGTQANVLTF.

The CDR3 DNA reads TGTGCCAGCAGCTTAGCTTGGACAGGGTCTCCCGTCGACAATAATTCACCCCTCCACTTT. Protein sequence: CASSLAWTGSPVDNNSPLHF. V usage is TRBV7-8 and J usage is TRBJ1-6; TRBD1 agrees at 8 bases. Germline values: CDR1 SGHVS, CDR2 FQNEAQ. The CDR3 spans 20 residues. V trimming: 0 bases; J trimming: 5 bases; junction bases outside the gene matches: 15.

This clonotype was counted only a few times. The V and J genes are TRBV19 and TRBJ1-6; 10 bases match TRBD1. The length of the CDR3 is 15 residues. Germline lookup yields CDR1 LNHDA and CDR2 SQIVND (reference sequence). V was clipped by 7 bases and J by 7 bases; unmatched bases: 7. The CDR3 reads CASKTGQGWNSPLHF. The CDR3 bases are TGTGCCAGTAAGACGGGACAGGGGTGGAATTCACCCCTCCACTTT. The full variable domain, completed using reference TRBV19 and TRBJ1-6, is DGGITQSPKYLFRKEGQNVTLSCEQNLNHDAMYWYRQDPGQGLRLIYYSQIVNDFQKGDIAEGYSVSREKKESFPLTVTSAQKNPTAFYLCASKTGQGWNSPLHFGNGTRLTVT.